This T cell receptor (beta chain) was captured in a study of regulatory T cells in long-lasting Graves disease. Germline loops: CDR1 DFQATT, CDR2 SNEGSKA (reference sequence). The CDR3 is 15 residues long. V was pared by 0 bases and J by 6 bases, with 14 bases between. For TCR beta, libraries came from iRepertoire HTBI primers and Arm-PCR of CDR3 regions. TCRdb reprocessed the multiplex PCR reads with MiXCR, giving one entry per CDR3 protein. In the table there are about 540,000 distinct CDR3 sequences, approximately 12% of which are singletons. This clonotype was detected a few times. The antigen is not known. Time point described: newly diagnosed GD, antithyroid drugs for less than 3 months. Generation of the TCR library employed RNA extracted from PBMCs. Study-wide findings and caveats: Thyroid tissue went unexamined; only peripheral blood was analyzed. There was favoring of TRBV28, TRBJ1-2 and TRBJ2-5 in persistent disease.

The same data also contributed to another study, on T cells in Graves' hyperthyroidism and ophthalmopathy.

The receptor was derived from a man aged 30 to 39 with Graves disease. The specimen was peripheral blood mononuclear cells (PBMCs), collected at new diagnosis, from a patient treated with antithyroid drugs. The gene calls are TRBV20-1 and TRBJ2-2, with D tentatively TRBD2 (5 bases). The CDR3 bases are TGCAGTGCTAGAGATCTAGAGGGTACAGCCGGGGAGCTGTTTTTT. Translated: CSARDLEGTAGELFF.